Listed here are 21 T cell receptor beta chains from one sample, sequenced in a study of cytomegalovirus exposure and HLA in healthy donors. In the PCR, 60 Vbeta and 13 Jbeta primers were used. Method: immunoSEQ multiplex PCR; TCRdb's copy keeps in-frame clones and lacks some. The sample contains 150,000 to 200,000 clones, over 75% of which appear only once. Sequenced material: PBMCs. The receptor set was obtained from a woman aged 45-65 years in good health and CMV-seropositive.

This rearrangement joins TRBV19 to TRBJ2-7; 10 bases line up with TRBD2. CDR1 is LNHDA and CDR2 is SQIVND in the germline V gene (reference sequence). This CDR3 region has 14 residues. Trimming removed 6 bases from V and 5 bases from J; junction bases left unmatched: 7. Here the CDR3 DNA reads TGTGCCAGTAGCATGGGTGGGACTAGCGACGAGCAGTACTTC. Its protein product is CASSMGGTSDEQYF.

The DNA of the CDR3 is TGTGCCAGCAGTTTCGGCAGGGGGCCTCTTAGTGGCTACACCTTC. It is translated as CASSFGRGPLSGYTF. The chain couples TRBV27 to TRBJ1-2; TRBD1 matches 8 bases. This CDR3 is 15 amino acids long. Germline V gene sequence: CDR1 MNHEY, CDR2 SMNVEV (reference sequence). J lost 7 bases, V lost 3 bases, and 10 bases had no gene match.

DNA of the CDR3: TGTGCCAGCAGTGCTCGGGGACATTTATCGGAGACCCAGTACTTC. Translating gives CASSARGHLSETQYF. This chain joins TRBV6-1 and TRBJ2-5; D may be TRBD1 (6 bases). CDR3 length equals 15 residues. The germline gives CDR1 MNHNS, CDR2 SASEGT. V was clipped by 4 bases and J by 5 bases, with 17 bases between them.

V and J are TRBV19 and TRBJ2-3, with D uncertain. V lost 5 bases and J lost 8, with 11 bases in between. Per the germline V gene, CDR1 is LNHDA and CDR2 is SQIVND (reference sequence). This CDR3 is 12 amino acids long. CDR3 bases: TGTGCCAGTAGTCCCGCCTCGGGTACGCAGTATTTT. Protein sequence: CASSPASGTQYF.

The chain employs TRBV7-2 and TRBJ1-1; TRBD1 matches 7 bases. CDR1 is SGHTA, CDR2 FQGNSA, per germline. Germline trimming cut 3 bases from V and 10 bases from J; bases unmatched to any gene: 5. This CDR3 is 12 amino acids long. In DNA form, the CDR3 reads TGTGCCAGCAGCTTCCCCGGGACAGCAGCTTTCTTT. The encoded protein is CASSFPGTAAFF.

The CDR3 loop reads CASGLRTGVATEAFF. DNA of the CDR3: TGTGCCAGCGGCCTTCGGACAGGGGTAGCCACTGAAGCTTTCTTT. The V gene is TRBV7-2, the J gene TRBJ1-1; 9 bases are a match to TRBD1. V lost 8 bases, J lost 4 bases, and 11 bases stayed unmatched. CDR1 is SGHTA and CDR2 is FQGNSA in the germline V gene. CDR3 size: 15 residues.

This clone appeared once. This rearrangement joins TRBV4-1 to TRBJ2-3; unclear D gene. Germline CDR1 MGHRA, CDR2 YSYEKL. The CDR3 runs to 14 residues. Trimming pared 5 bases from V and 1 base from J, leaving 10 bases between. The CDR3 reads CASSDERGTDTQYF. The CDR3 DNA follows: TGCGCCAGCAGCGATGAACGGGGCACAGATACGCAGTATTTT.

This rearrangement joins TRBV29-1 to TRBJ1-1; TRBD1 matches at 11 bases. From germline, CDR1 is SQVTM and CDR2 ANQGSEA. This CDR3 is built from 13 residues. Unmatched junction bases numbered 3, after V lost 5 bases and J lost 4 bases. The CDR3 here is CSVKGQGGTEAFF. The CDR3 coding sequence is TGCAGCGTTAAGGGACAGGGGGGCACTGAAGCTTTCTTT.

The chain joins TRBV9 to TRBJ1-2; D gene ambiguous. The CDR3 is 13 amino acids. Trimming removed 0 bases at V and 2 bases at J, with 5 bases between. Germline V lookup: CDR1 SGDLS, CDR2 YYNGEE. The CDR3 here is CASSVGENYGYTF. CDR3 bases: TGTGCCAGCAGCGTAGGTGAGAACTATGGCTACACCTTC.

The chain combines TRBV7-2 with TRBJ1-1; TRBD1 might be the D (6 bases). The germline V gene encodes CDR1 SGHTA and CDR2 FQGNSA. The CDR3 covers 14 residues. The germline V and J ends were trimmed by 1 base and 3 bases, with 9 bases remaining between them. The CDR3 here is CASSLDRAYTEAFF. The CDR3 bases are TGTGCCAGCAGCTTAGACAGGGCCTACACTGAAGCTTTCTTT.

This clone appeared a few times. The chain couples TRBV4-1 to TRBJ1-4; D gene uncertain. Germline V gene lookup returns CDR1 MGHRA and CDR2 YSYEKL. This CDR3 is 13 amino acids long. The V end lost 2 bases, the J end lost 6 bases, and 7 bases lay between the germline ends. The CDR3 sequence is CASSQRTYEKLFF. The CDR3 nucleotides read TGCGCCAGCAGCCAAAGGACTTATGAAAAACTGTTTTTT.

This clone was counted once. In nucleotides, the CDR3 is TGCGCCAGCAAATGGCAGGGACAGGGGATTTACAATGAGCAGTTCTTC. Encoded protein: CASKWQGQGIYNEQFF. The chain employs TRBV10-2 and TRBJ2-1; 10 bases match TRBD1. V lost 7 bases, J lost 4 bases, and 10 bases stayed unmatched. CDR1 and CDR2 (germline): WSHSY, SAAADI. The length of the CDR3 is 16 residues.

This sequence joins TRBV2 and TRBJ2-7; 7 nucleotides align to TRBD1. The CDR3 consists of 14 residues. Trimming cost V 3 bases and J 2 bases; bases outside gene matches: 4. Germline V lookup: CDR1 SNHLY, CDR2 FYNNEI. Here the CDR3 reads CASSDQGQAYEQYF. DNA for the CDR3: TGTGCCAGCAGTGATCAAGGACAGGCCTACGAGCAGTACTTC.

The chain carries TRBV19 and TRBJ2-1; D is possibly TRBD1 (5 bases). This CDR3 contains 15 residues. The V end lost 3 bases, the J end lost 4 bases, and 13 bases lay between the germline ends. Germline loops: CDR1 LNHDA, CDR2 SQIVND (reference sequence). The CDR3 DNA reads TGTGCCAGTAGTATTAGTCAGGGATATTACAATGAGCAGTTCTTC. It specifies CASSISQGYYNEQFF.

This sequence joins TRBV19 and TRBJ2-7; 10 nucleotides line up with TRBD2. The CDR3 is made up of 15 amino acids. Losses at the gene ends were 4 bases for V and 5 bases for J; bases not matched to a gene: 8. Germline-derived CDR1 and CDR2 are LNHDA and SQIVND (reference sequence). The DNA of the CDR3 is TGTGCCAGTAGTACTACACCGGGACTAGCGAACGAGCAGTACTTC. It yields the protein CASSTTPGLANEQYF.

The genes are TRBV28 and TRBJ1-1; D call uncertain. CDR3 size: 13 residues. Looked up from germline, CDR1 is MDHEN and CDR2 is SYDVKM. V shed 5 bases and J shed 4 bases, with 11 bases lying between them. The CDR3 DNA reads TGTGCCAGCAGTGTCCCGCGGGGCACTGAAGCTTTCTTT. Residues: CASSVPRGTEAFF.

For the CDR3, the DNA is TGTGCCTGGAGAAGCGGCGGGGGGGACTATGGCTACACCTTC. It codes for CAWRSGGGDYGYTF. The V call is TRBV30, the J call TRBJ1-2, with D possibly TRBD1 on 5 matching bases. This CDR3 has 14 residues. Germline V gives CDR1 GTSNPN, CDR2 SVGIG (reference sequence). V was clipped by 3 bases and J by 3 bases, with 14 bases between them. The full variable domain, its missing parts supplied by reference TRBV30 and TRBJ1-2, is SQTIHQWPATLVQPVGSPLSLECTVEGTSNPNLYWYRQAAGRGLQLLFYSVGIGQISSEVPQNLSASRPQDRQFILSSKKLLLSDSGFYLCAWRSGGGDYGYTFGSGTRLTVV.

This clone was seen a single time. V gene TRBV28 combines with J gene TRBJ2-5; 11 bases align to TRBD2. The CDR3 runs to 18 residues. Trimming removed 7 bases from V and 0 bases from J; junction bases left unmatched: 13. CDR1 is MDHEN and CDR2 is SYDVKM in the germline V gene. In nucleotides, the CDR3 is TGTGCCAGCAACAGACCGGGACTAGCGGAAGCGTACCAAGAGACCCAGTACTTC. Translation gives CASNRPGLAEAYQETQYF.

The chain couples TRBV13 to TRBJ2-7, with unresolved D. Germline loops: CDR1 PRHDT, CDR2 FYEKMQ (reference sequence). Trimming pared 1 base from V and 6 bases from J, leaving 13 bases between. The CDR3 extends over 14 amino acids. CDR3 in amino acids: CASSLARSSGEQYF. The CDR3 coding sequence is TGTGCCAGCAGCTTAGCTAGAAGCTCGGGCGAGCAGTACTTC.

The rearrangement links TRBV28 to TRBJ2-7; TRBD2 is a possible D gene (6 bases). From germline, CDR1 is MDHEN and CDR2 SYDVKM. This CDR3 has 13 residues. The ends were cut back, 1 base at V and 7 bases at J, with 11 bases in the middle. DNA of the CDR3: TGTGCCAGCAGTTTATCCGCGGAGGGGGAGCAGTACTTC. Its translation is CASSLSAEGEQYF.

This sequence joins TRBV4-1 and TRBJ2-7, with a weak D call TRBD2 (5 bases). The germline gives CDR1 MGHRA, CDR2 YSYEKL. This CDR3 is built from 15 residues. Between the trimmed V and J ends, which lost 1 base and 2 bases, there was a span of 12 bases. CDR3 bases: TGCGCCAGCAGCCAAGGGAGGTCCGTTGCCTACGAGCAGTACTTC. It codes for CASSQGRSVAYEQYF.